The rows below give T cell receptor beta chains drawn from one sample of a study of monozygotic twins with inflammatory bowel disease. TCRdb reanalyzed the 5' RACE reads, giving one entry per CDR3 protein sequence and no DNA. This repertoire comprises approximately 330,000 distinct CDR3 sequences; its ten largest clones make up over 2%. The sequenced sample consisted of blood. The receptor source for this set is a human donor with ulcerative colitis or Crohn's disease, or a healthy co-twin of an affected twin (not recorded which). CDR3s include the opening cysteine and the closing phenylalanine or tryptophan.

TRBV7-2	12	TRBJ2-1	CASSPVGGEQFF
TRBV5-1	13	TRBJ1-1	CASSLFANTEAFF
TRBV5-1	14	TRBJ1-1	CASSLTGGNTEAFF
TRBV5-4	16	TRBJ2-3	CASSHQGLAGTDTQYF
TRBV28	15	TRBJ2-7	CASNPEDRGPYEQYF
TRBV20-1	15	TRBJ2-3	CSARDLLEKTDTQYF
TRBV30	16	TRBJ1-5	CAWSERRAYSNQPQHF
TRBV21-1	19	TRBJ2-3	CASSDEGRLFFEITDTQYF
TRBV30	13	TRBJ2-2	CAWRSGSLGELFF
TRBV6-1	14	TRBJ2-3	CTSRNSRGTDTQYF
TRBV12-2	15	TRBJ1-5	CASRWMQVSNQPQHF
TRBV19	14	TRBJ1-2	CASSPRRREGGYTF
TRBV5-1	18	TRBJ2-3	CASSKPGLAGGSTDTQYF
TRBV27	15	TRBJ1-4	CASSSLTRGSEKLFF